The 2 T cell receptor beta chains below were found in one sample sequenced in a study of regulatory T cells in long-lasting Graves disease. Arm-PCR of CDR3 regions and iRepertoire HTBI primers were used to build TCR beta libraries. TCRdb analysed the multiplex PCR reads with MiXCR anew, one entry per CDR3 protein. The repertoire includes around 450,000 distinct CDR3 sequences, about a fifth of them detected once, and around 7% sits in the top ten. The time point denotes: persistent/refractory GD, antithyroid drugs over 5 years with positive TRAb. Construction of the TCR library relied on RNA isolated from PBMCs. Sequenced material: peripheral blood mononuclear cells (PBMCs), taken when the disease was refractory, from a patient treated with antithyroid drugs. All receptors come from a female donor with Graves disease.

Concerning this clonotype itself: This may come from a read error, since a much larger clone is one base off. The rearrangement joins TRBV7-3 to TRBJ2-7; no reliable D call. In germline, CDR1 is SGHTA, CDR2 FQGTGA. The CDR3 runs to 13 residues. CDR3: CAGSTRWGYEQYF. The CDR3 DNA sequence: TGTGCCGGCAGCACAAGATGGGGCTACGAGCAGTACTTC. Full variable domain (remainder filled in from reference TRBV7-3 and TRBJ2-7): GAGVSQTPSNKVTEKGKYVELRCDPISGHTALYWYRQSLGQGPEFLIYFQGTGAADDSGLPNDRFFAVRPEGSVSTLKIQRTERGDSAVYLCAGSTRWGYEQYFGPGTRLTVT.

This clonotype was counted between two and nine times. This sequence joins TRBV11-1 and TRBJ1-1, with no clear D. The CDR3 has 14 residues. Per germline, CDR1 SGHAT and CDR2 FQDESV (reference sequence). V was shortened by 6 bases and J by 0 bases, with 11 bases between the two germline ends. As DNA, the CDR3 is TGTGCCAGCAGTTCAAACCTGATGAACACTGAAGCTTTCTTT. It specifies CASSSNLMNTEAFF.